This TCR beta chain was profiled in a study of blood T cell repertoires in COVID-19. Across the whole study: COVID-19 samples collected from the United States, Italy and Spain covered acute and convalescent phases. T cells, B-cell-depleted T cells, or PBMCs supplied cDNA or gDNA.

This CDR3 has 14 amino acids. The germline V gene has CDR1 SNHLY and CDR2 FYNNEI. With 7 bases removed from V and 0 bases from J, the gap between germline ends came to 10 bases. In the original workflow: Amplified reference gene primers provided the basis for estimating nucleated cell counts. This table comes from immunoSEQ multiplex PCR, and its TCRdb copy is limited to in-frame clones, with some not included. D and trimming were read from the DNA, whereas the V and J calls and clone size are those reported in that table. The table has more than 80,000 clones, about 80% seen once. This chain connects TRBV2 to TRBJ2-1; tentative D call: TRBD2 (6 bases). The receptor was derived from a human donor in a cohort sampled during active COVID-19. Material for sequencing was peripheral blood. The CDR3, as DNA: TGTGCCAGCAATCGGGAGAACTCCTACAATGAGCAGTTCTTC. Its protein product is CASNRENSYNEQFF.